This entry features one TCR beta chain sequence. The data were taken from a study of technical replicates of blood from a few donors. The assay was immunoSEQ multiplex PCR, and TCRdb's table has in-frame clones only and misses some. The table has around 58,000 clones, about 87% seen once; the top ten hold about 5.1%. In germline, CDR1 is SGHTA, CDR2 FQGNSA. V was trimmed by 3 bases and J by 1 base, leaving 9 bases between them. This CDR3 has 14 amino acids. Input material: PBMCs. The chain carries TRBV7-2 and TRBJ1-1; D is unresolved. The receptor comes from a human donor in good health. Some clones in this sample may be carry-over from other donors' samples. The CDR3 bases are TGTGCCAGCAGCTTCACCTCGGGGAACACTGAAGCTTTCTTT. Its protein product is CASSFTSGNTEAFF.